This T cell receptor (beta chain) derives from a study of CD8+CD57+ T cells in acquired aplastic anemia. V gave up 1 base and J gave up 5 bases; unmatched junction bases: 5. The length of the CDR3 is 14 residues. Germline lookup yields CDR1 MGHDK and CDR2 SYGVNS. Genomic DNA served as template for TCR beta VDJ and CDR3 profiling. In TCRdb, the reads were re-called with MiXCR into one record per CDR3 protein. Found here are more than 100,000 distinct CDR3 sequences, around 50% of them singletons; the top ten hold about 2.7%. The source of this sequence is a human donor in good health, serving as a control. The chain employs TRBV25-1 and TRBJ2-7, with TRBD2 matching 7 bases. The sequencing input was sorted CD4+, CD8+, or CD8+CD57+ T cells (not recorded which) from PBMCs. CDR3 region: CASSEWGGKHEQYF. DNA of the CDR3: TGTGCCAGCAGTGAATGGGGAGGGAAGCACGAGCAGTACTTC.